The 3 T cell receptor beta chains presented below share a single source sample, sequenced in a study of cytomegalovirus exposure and HLA in healthy donors. The primer mix had 60 Vbeta and 13 Jbeta primers. TCRdb keeps only in-frame clones here, not all; method: immunoSEQ multiplex PCR. Altogether around 190,000 clones are present, more than 65% being singletons, with the ten largest covering 3.4%. The sequencing input was PBMCs. Receptors were obtained from a man aged 35 to 55 in good health and CMV-seropositive.

The chain is built from TRBV21-1 and TRBJ2-5; the D call of TRBD2 is as the table states it, not checked on the DNA. TRBV21-1 is marked as a pseudogene. The CDR3 has 16 amino acids. DNA for the CDR3: TGTGCCAGCAGCACTGGGACTAGCGGGGACCAAGAGACCCAGTACTTC. It codes for CASSTGTSGDQETQYF.

The V and J genes are TRBV10-3 and TRBJ2-3; D might be TRBD2 (5 bases). V dropped 8 bases and J dropped 4 bases, with 13 bases sitting between them. The length of the CDR3 is 13 residues. In germline, CDR1 is ENHRY, CDR2 SYGVKD. Here the CDR3 DNA reads TGTGCCATCGGTGGGAGTGGCTCAGATACGCAGTATTTT. Its translation: CAIGGSGSDTQYF.

This clone was detected a few times. This chain uses TRBV7-2 with TRBJ1-6; possibly TRBD1 for D (5 bases). The ends were cut back, 0 bases at V and 5 bases at J, with 5 bases in the middle. Germline-derived CDR1 and CDR2 are SGHTA and FQGNSA. This CDR3 spans 14 amino acids. Written as DNA, the CDR3 is TGTGCCAGCAGCTTAGCCAGGGATAATTCACCCCTCCACTTT. It is translated as CASSLARDNSPLHF.